The source of this T cell receptor (beta chain) is a study of T cells after yellow fever vaccination. Whole-study context: Fractions low in cell number were prepared with SMART-Seq v4 Ultra Low Input.

In TCRdb, the 5' RACE reads were re-called with MiXCR into one record per CDR3 protein. The sample consists of 300,000 to 350,000 distinct CDR3 sequences, around a tenth of them appearing once. CDR3 length: 15 amino acids. V gave up 5 bases and J gave up 10 bases, with 21 bases separating them. CDR1 is MDHEN and CDR2 is SYDVKM in the germline V gene. The chain has TRBV28 and TRBJ2-1; D might be TRBD1 or TRBD2, each matching 5 bases. The sequence derives from a man aged 18 to 29 who received the YFV17D yellow fever vaccine. The sequenced sample was CD4+ T cells sorted from PBMCs, obtained 45 days after the yellow fever booster vaccination. CDR3 DNA sequence: TGTGCCAGCAGTCTCCCGCCGGGACCAAGAAGGGAGCAGTTCTTC. Residues: CASSLPPGPRREQFF.